This T cell receptor (beta chain) was profiled in a study of Graves' ophthalmopathy and Graves' hyperthyroidism. Unmatched junction bases numbered 6, after V lost 5 bases and J lost 6 bases. This CDR3 region has 14 residues. The germline gives CDR1 SGHTA, CDR2 FQGNSA. Scientists amplified the TCR beta CDR3 regions from RNA transcripts. The authors performed first-round RT-PCR with HTBI primers and then a second-round multiplex PCR. Each CDR3 protein is one row after TCRdb ran MiXCR on the multiplex PCR reads. Of about 400,000 distinct CDR3 sequences listed, 20% to 25% are singletons. This clonotype has ten or more counts. Exclusion criteria comprised other autoimmune diseases, uncontrolled infections, pregnancy or lactation in patients. As the starting material, approximately 10 ml of fresh peripheral blood yielded the PBMCs.

The receptor was isolated from a woman aged 18-29 years with stable Graves' hyperthyroidism. The chain carries TRBV7-2 and TRBJ2-7, with 11 bases matching TRBD1. Material: peripheral blood. CDR3 in amino acids: CASSQDRGPLEQYF. As DNA, the CDR3 is TGTGCCAGCAGCCAGGACAGGGGGCCCCTCGAGCAGTACTTC.